This entry is about one TCR beta chain. Only in-frame clones appear in the TCRdb table, and some are missing; sequencing was by immunoSEQ multiplex PCR. The repertoire includes fewer than 50,000 clones, about 90% of them detected once, and approximately 0.4% sits in the top ten. Germline CDR1 reads SQVTM; CDR2 reads ANQGSEA. V was pared by 4 bases and J by 7 bases, with 13 bases of the junction left unmatched. The CDR3 has 16 residues. The data belong to a study of T cell changes during pregnancy in multiple sclerosis. The rearrangement links TRBV29-1 to TRBJ2-1; 10 bases are shared with TRBD1. The source is a female donor in good health, enrolled as a control in a pregnancy study. This specimen was CD4+ T cells from peripheral blood mononuclear cells, taken in the second trimester of pregnancy. CDR3 region: CSVARGGTGEWNEQFF. CDR3 DNA sequence: TGCAGCGTTGCCAGGGGCGGGACAGGGGAATGGAATGAGCAGTTCTTC.